The 24 T cell receptor beta chains listed next were all sequenced from one sample in a study of vaccination and CD4 T cells after COVID-19. Sequenced with the Oncomine TCR Beta short-read assay was DNA taken from cultured CD4+ T cells. TCRdb ran MiXCR on the PCR reads and lists one entry per CDR3 protein. The data contain 20,000 to 25,000 distinct CDR3 sequences, roughly 36% of them singletons. These receptors are not linked to any known antigen. This sample's time point: late sampling 161 to 241 days after vaccination in three convalescent patients. Treatment reported: roughly 10-day PBMC culture with coronavirus spike peptide pools or control peptides (ViraFEST assay). The specimen comprised CD4+ T cells from blood, cultured in vitro, sampled about 7 months after SARS-CoV-2 vaccination. These receptors were taken from a human donor who had recovered from COVID-19.

The chain uses TRBV6-1 and TRBJ2-1, with D hard to call. This CDR3 contains 13 residues. With 5 bases removed from V and 8 bases from J, the gap between germline ends came to 13 bases. The germline CDR1 and CDR2 sequences are MNHNS and SASEGT. DNA for the CDR3: TGTGCCAGCAGTATTCGACGGTTAGATGAGCAGTTCTTC. Protein sequence: CASSIRRLDEQFF.

In its sample, this clonotype was seen a few times. The chain carries TRBV28 and TRBJ1-2, with D uncertain. Trimming stripped 6 bases from V and 4 bases from J, with 15 bases between. Germline V gene data show CDR1 as MDHEN and CDR2 as SYDVKM. The CDR3 consists of 14 residues. The CDR3 loop reads CASSNWVGSYGYTF. The CDR3 bases are TGTGCCAGCAGCAATTGGGTCGGAAGCTATGGCTACACCTTC.

This rearrangement joins TRBV20-1 to TRBJ2-7, with TRBD2 identical over 7 bases. CDR3 size: 12 residues. V trimming: 3 bases; J trimming: 4 bases; junction bases outside the gene matches: 3. The germline V gene has CDR1 DFQATT and CDR2 SNEGSKA (reference sequence). CDR3 bases: TGCAGTGCTAGCGGGAGGTTTTACGAGCAGTACTTC. It translates to CSASGRFYEQYF.

The chain combines TRBV10-3 with TRBJ1-2, with D possibly TRBD1 on 5 matching bases. The germline V gene encodes CDR1 ENHRY and CDR2 SYGVKD. V lost 8 bases and J 0 bases, leaving 10 bases between the germline ends. The CDR3 spans 13 residues. CDR3: CAIGDRTNYGYTF. The CDR3, as DNA: TGTGCCATCGGGGACCGAACTAACTATGGCTACACCTTC.

This clonotype appeared a few times. This chain uses TRBV7-3 with TRBJ1-2, with a tentative D call TRBD1 (6 bases). The CDR3 runs 15 residues. V was clipped by 2 bases and J by 2 bases, with 12 bases between them. Per the germline V gene, CDR1 is SGHTA and CDR2 is FQGTGA. In DNA, the CDR3 is TGTGCCAGCAGCTTATATCCGGGGACAAACTATGGCTACACCTTC. Translation gives CASSLYPGTNYGYTF.

The V and J genes are TRBV20-1 and TRBJ2-7; D might be TRBD2 (6 bases). Germline values: CDR1 DFQATT, CDR2 SNEGSKA (reference sequence). Trimming stripped 5 bases from V and 0 bases from J, with 26 bases between. There are 18 residues in the CDR3. CDR3 amino acids: CSAPHPPSGTQSSYEQYF. In DNA form, the CDR3 reads TGCAGTGCTCCACATCCCCCGTCCGGGACTCAGAGCTCCTACGAGCAGTACTTC.

Regarding this clonotype: The germline gene is not matched at one end of the junction; a read error may be the cause. The chain combines TRBV6-1 with TRBJ1-6; D is perhaps TRBD1 (6 bases). The CDR3 runs 15 residues. From germline, CDR1 is MNHNS and CDR2 SASEGT. The CDR3 spells CASREGRGDNSPLHF. DNA of the CDR3: TGTGCCAGCAGAGAAGGGAGGGGGGATAATTCACCCCTCCACTTT.

This clonotype appeared a few times. The CDR3 DNA reads TGTGCCAGCAGTAAGGTCGGGGGCCCACTGGTTGGCGAGCAGTACTTC. It specifies CASSKVGGPLVGEQYF. The V gene is TRBV14, the J gene TRBJ2-7; D possibly matches TRBD1 or TRBD2 (6 bases each). CDR3 length equals 16 residues. The germline V gene has CDR1 SGHDN and CDR2 FVKESK. V was trimmed by 6 bases and J by 6 bases, leaving 24 bases between them.

Details on this clonotype: One junction end does not reproduce the germline sequence, and a read error may be involved. The chain combines TRBV28 with TRBJ1-5, with no clear D. This CDR3 has 17 amino acids. CDR1 MDHEN and CDR2 SYDVKM come from the germline V gene. CDR3 sequence (DNA): TGTGCCAGCAGCTCGCGGGGTTTTGGCACTAGCCATCAGCCCCAGCATTTT. Amino acid sequence: CASSSRGFGTSHQPQHF.

CDR3 DNA sequence: TGTGCCAGCAGCTTGCAAGCGGGAGGGCTCCATATGCAGTATTTT. Residues: CASSLQAGGLHMQYF. The rearrangement links TRBV7-2 to TRBJ2-3, with 10 bases identical to TRBD2. Germline CDR1 reads SGHTA; CDR2 reads FQGNSA. With V trimmed by 3 bases and J by 11 bases, 11 bases remained unmatched. The CDR3 runs to 15 residues.

The genes are TRBV7-9 and TRBJ2-7; 11 positions agree with TRBD2. The V segment lost 4 bases and the J segment 4 bases; nucleotides outside the gene matches: 9. The CDR3 spans 16 residues. Looked up from germline, CDR1 is SEHNR and CDR2 is FQNEAQ (reference sequence). The CDR3 protein is CASSSPRLAGLYEQYF. CDR3 in DNA: TGTGCCAGCAGCTCCCCCCGACTAGCGGGATTGTACGAGCAGTACTTC.

The chain has TRBV6-1 and TRBJ1-1, with unresolved D. Germline loops: CDR1 MNHNS, CDR2 SASEGT. V was cut by 7 bases and J by 0 bases, with 12 bases left in between. The CDR3 is 14 amino acids. The CDR3 loop reads CASTRLLLNTEAFF. The CDR3 DNA sequence: TGTGCCAGCACACGGTTACTGTTGAACACTGAAGCTTTCTTT.

The gene calls are TRBV28 and TRBJ2-7; D is tentatively TRBD1 or TRBD2 (6 bases each). Germline V gives CDR1 MDHEN, CDR2 SYDVKM. V dropped 2 bases and J dropped 10 bases, with 24 bases sitting between them. This CDR3 has 16 residues. DNA of the CDR3: TGTGCCAGCAGTTTAACGGGGAAAGGGGGGTATTGGGAACAGTACTTC. Its translation is CASSLTGKGGYWEQYF.

This clonotype came up a few times. V usage is TRBV20-1 and J usage is TRBJ1-5; no firm D call. Germline V lookup: CDR1 DFQATT, CDR2 SNEGSKA (reference sequence). Trimming cost V 6 bases and J 0 bases, with 15 bases left between them. The CDR3 is 15 amino acids. The CDR3 loop is CSAQQREISNQPQHF. Written as DNA, the CDR3 is TGCAGTGCGCAGCAGAGGGAAATTAGCAATCAGCCCCAGCATTTT.

The chain employs TRBV2 and TRBJ2-5, with D possibly being TRBD1 (5 bases). Germline loops: CDR1 SNHLY, CDR2 FYNNEI. The CDR3 contains 13 residues. Deletions cut 9 bases from V and 10 bases from J, with 21 bases between. CDR3 residues: CARRQPSDNIQYF. In DNA form, the CDR3 reads TGTGCCAGACGACAGCCTTCAGATAATATCCAGTACTTC.

This chain links TRBV19 with TRBJ1-3, with D unclear. The CDR3 has 11 amino acids. The germline V gene encodes CDR1 LNHDA and CDR2 SQIVND (reference sequence). Trimming cost V 6 bases and J 4 bases, with 4 bases left between them. CDR3 residues: CASRSGNTIYF. In DNA, the CDR3 is TGTGCCAGTAGGTCGGGAAACACCATATATTTT.

The gene calls are TRBV2 and TRBJ2-5; 8 bases line up with TRBD2. The CDR3 is 11 amino acids. Germline CDR1 and CDR2: SNHLY and FYNNEI. The CDR3 region has the DNA TGTGCTAGCGGGGCCCAAGAGACCCAGTACTTC. Its translation is CASGAQETQYF.

This clonotype occurred a few times. The rearrangement joins TRBV6-2 or TRBV6-3 to TRBJ1-2; TRBD1 aligns across 7 bases. There are 12 residues in the CDR3. J gave up 7 bases and V 6 bases, and 5 bases lay outside the gene matches. CDR1 is MNHEY and CDR2 is SVGEGT in the germline V gene. CDR3 sequence reads: CASRQGLSGYTF. CDR3 nucleotide sequence: TGTGCCAGCAGACAGGGGTTAAGTGGCTACACCTTC.

By sample share, this clonotype is medium-sized. This chain connects TRBV6-1 to TRBJ1-5, with D unclear. CDR1 is MNHNS and CDR2 is SASEGT in the germline V gene. The CDR3 extends over 13 amino acids. V gave up 1 base and J gave up 4 bases, with 5 bases separating them. The CDR3 is CASSEGGNQPQHF. DNA for the CDR3: TGTGCCAGCAGTGAAGGGGGTAATCAGCCCCAGCATTTT.

The table lists this clonotype with a few counts. This sequence joins TRBV7-2 and TRBJ2-4, with TRBD1 matching 10 bases. CDR1 is SGHTA and CDR2 is FQGNSA in the germline V gene. The CDR3 sequence is 15 residues long. J lost 7 bases, V lost 5 bases, and 8 bases had no gene match. CDR3 protein: CASSPRDRGHNIQYF. As DNA, the CDR3 is TGTGCCAGCAGCCCCAGGGACAGGGGTCATAACATTCAGTACTTC.

This clonotype was picked up a small number of times. This chain links TRBV7-9 with TRBJ2-1, with D maybe TRBD2 (5 bases). Germline-derived CDR1 and CDR2 are SEHNR and FQNEAQ (reference sequence). This CDR3 region has 17 residues. Trimming took 4 bases from V and 5 from J, leaving 21 bases between them. CDR3 residues: CASSYRSRNSGNNEQFF. The CDR3, as DNA: TGTGCCAGCAGCTATCGATCGCGAAACTCGGGGAACAATGAGCAGTTCTTC.

The chain carries TRBV20-1 and TRBJ2-4; weak D call: TRBD2 (5 bases). The V end was cut by 3 bases, the J end by 2 bases, with 26 bases between. Per the germline V gene, CDR1 is DFQATT and CDR2 is SNEGSKA (reference sequence). The CDR3 has 19 residues. The CDR3 sequence: CSARDSSYSLYGTKNIQYF. In DNA, the CDR3 is TGCAGTGCTAGGGACTCTAGTTACTCACTCTATGGGACCAAAAACATTCAGTACTTC.

This clonotype occurred a few times. The chain is built from TRBV18 and TRBJ2-7; D gene ambiguous. The germline gives CDR1 KGHSH, CDR2 LQKENI. CDR3 size: 15 residues. V was cut by 6 bases and J by 0 bases, with 15 bases left in between. The CDR3 DNA reads as TGTGCCAGCTCTCACAGTGACGGAAGCTCCTACGAGCAGTACTTC. This sequence encodes CASSHSDGSSYEQYF.

This sequence joins TRBV28 and TRBJ2-3; either TRBD1 or TRBD2 may fit D (5 bases each). This CDR3 region has 18 residues. CDR1 and CDR2 (germline): MDHEN, SYDVKM. Between the trimmed V and J ends, which lost 5 bases and 2 bases, there was a span of 23 bases. CDR3 loop: CASSALPGRNKVTDTQYF. In nucleotides, the CDR3 is TGTGCCAGCAGTGCCCTCCCGGGACGTAACAAAGTCACAGATACGCAGTATTTT.